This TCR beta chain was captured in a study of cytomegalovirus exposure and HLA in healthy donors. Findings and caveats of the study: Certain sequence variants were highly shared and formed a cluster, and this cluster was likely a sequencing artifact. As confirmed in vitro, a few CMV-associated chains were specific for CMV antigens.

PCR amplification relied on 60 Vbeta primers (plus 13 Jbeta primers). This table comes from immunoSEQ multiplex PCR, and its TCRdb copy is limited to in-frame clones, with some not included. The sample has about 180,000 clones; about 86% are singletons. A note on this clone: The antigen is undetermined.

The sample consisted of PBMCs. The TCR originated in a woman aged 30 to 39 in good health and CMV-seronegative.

CDR3 sequence (DNA): TGTGCCAGCAGTTTGGGGGAGGTATACTATTCACCCCTCCACTTT. This sequence encodes CASSLGEVYYSPLHF. The rearrangement uses TRBV27 and TRBJ1-6; a weak D match, TRBD1 (5 bases). Looked up from germline, CDR1 is MNHEY and CDR2 is SMNVEV (reference sequence). This CDR3 spans 15 amino acids. Trimming removed 3 bases at V and 8 bases at J, with 14 bases between.